Below, 26 T cell receptor beta chains from the same sample are listed, as sequenced in a study of blood T cell repertoires in COVID-19. Repertoires were generated with immunoSEQ multiplex PCR, while TCRdb's copy carries only in-frame clones and drops some. Of approximately 100,000 clones detected, 85% appear once; the ten largest clones hold over 35%. What was sequenced was peripheral blood. The receptors here all came from an elderly man with acute or convalescent COVID-19.

The chain employs TRBV28 and TRBJ1-5; D might be TRBD1 (6 bases). The ends were cut back, 5 bases at V and 7 bases at J, with 15 bases in the middle. This CDR3 contains 14 residues. Germline V lookup: CDR1 MDHEN, CDR2 SYDVKM. CDR3 bases: TGTGCCAGCAGTGGGGGTGGGAGGGGGCAGCCCCAGCATTTT. As protein: CASSGGGRGQPQHF.

The chain has TRBV19 and TRBJ2-6; 7 nucleotides agree with TRBD2. The CDR3 has 18 amino acids. Germline V gene lookup returns CDR1 LNHDA and CDR2 SQIVND (reference sequence). Unmatched junction bases numbered 13, after V lost 2 bases and J lost 6 bases. The CDR3 DNA sequence: TGTGCCAGTAGTATACGGGAGCGGGACCCTCTGGCGGCCAACGTCCTGACTTTC. It specifies CASSIRERDPLAANVLTF.

The rearrangement uses TRBV14 and TRBJ1-4, with a possible D match to TRBD1 (5 bases). This CDR3 has 11 amino acids. Germline V lookup: CDR1 SGHDN, CDR2 FVKESK. The CDR3 sequence is CGGTENEKLFF. Written as DNA, the CDR3 is TGTGGCGGGACGGAAAATGAAAAACTGTTTTTT. Looking up the rest from reference TRBV14 and TRBJ1-4 gives the full variable domain: EAGVTQFPSHSVIEKGQTVTLRCDPISGHDNLYWYRRVMGKEIKFLLHFVKESKQDESGMPNNRFLAERTGGTYSTLKVQPAELEDSGVYFCGGTENEKLFFGSGTQLSVL.

The CDR3 loop reads CASSQVGDEQYF. CDR3 coding DNA: TGTGCCAGCAGCCAAGTGGGCGACGAGCAGTACTTC. The chain couples TRBV3-1 (or the pseudogene TRBV3-2) to TRBJ2-7; D remains ambiguous. The CDR3 has 12 residues. CDR1 LGHDT and CDR2 YNNKEL come from the germline V gene (reference sequence). V lost 1 base and J 5 bases, leaving 6 bases between the germline ends.

This clone was found once. The chain carries TRBV21-1 and TRBJ2-7; the table's D call of TRBD2 was not tested on the DNA. TRBV21-1 is designated a pseudogene. This CDR3 is 13 amino acids long. The CDR3 nucleotides read TGTGCCTCAAGGGAGCATTTTGACTACGAGCAGTACTTC. It is translated as CASREHFDYEQYF.

The chain recombines TRBV2 with TRBJ2-6; a possible D gene is TRBD1 (5 bases). The V gene lost 6 bases and the J gene lost 2 bases, with 8 bases spanning the gap. The CDR3 is made up of 14 amino acids. CDR1 SNHLY and CDR2 FYNNEI come from the germline V gene. The CDR3: CASRGVAGANVLTF. The CDR3, as DNA: TGTGCCAGCAGAGGGGTCGCTGGGGCCAACGTCCTGACTTTC.

The V and J genes are TRBV15 and TRBJ2-7, with D tentatively TRBD2 (7 bases). With 5 bases removed from V and 7 bases from J, the gap between germline ends came to 21 bases. This CDR3 has 15 amino acids. In germline, CDR1 is LNHNV, CDR2 YYDKDF (reference sequence). The CDR3 region is CATSVGLGGTLEQYF. The CDR3 nucleotides read TGTGCCACCAGCGTTGGACTAGGGGGGACTTTAGAGCAGTACTTC. Full variable domain (remainder filled in from reference TRBV15 and TRBJ2-7): DAMVIQNPRYQVTQFGKPVTLSCSQTLNHNVMYWYQQKSSQAPKLLFHYYDKDFNNEADTPDNFQSRRPNTSFCFLDIRSPGLGDTAMYLCATSVGLGGTLEQYFGPGTRLTVT.

The chain couples TRBV24-1 to TRBJ2-7, with D possibly matching TRBD1 (6 bases). Germline-derived CDR1 and CDR2 are KGHDR and SFDVKD. Trimming took 10 bases from V and 2 from J, leaving 11 bases between them. This CDR3 has 12 amino acids. The CDR3 here is CATQQGPYEQYF. The CDR3 bases are TGTGCCACTCAACAGGGTCCCTACGAGCAGTACTTC.

This clone was detected only a few times. This chain links TRBV11-2 with TRBJ2-7, with D possibly matching TRBD2 (5 bases). This CDR3 has 12 residues. The ends were cut back, 3 bases at V and 6 bases at J, with 9 bases in the middle. Germline CDR1 SGHAT, CDR2 FQNNGV. The CDR3: CASSLDSGEQYF. Written as DNA, the CDR3 is TGTGCCAGCAGCTTGGACTCGGGCGAGCAGTACTTC.

The chain links TRBV19 to TRBJ2-7, with D possibly matching TRBD1 (6 bases). The CDR3 extends over 15 amino acids. Between the trimmed V and J ends, which lost 5 bases and 2 bases, there was a span of 16 bases. In germline, CDR1 is LNHDA, CDR2 SQIVND (reference sequence). The CDR3 DNA is TGTGCCAGTAGTGCAGCAAGGGGGTTCACCTACGAGCAGTACTTC. Protein product: CASSAARGFTYEQYF.

The chain is built from TRBV19 and TRBJ2-1; 7 nucleotides align to TRBD2. Trimming at V came to 3 bases and at J to 10 bases, leaving 9 bases not matched to a gene. CDR1 is LNHDA and CDR2 is SQIVND in the germline V gene (reference sequence). The CDR3 sequence is 14 residues long. This CDR3 reads CASSIAGRVGEQFF. CDR3 nucleotide sequence: TGTGCCAGTAGTATTGCAGGGAGGGTTGGGGAGCAGTTCTTC.

This clone occurred a few times. V usage is TRBV18 and J usage is TRBJ1-5; TRBD1 matches 7 bases. V shed 4 bases, J shed 7 bases, and the junction held 7 bases outside the gene matches. This CDR3 is 14 amino acids long. Germline V gene data show CDR1 as KGHSH and CDR2 as LQKENI. The CDR3 sequence: CASSRTGDGQPQHF. The CDR3 nucleotides read TGTGCCAGCTCACGAACAGGGGACGGACAGCCCCAGCATTTT.

The J gene is TRBJ2-7, the V gene TRBV6-5, with 7 nucleotides matching TRBD1. The V and J ends lost 6 bases and 3 bases, in that order; junction bases with no gene match: 8. Germline assignment: CDR1 MNHEY and CDR2 SVGAGI. The CDR3 is 14 residues long. This CDR3 is CASRGMTGLYEQYF. CDR3 nucleotides: TGTGCCAGCAGGGGGATGACAGGGCTCTACGAGCAGTACTTC.

This rearrangement joins TRBV28 to TRBJ1-2; D uncertain. This CDR3 region has 13 residues. CDR1 is MDHEN and CDR2 is SYDVKM in the germline V gene. Trimming shortened V by 6 bases and J by 1 base, and 9 bases separated the two germline ends. The DNA of the CDR3 is TGTGCCAGCAGCCTACAGAATAACTATGGCTACACCTTC. The encoded protein is CASSLQNNYGYTF.

The rearrangement uses TRBV29-1 and TRBJ1-1; a weak D match, TRBD1 (6 bases). Germline CDR1 is SQVTM and CDR2 is ANQGSEA. This CDR3 spans 13 amino acids. Trimming removed 6 bases from V and 1 base from J, with 12 bases in between. For the CDR3, the DNA is TGCAGCGTCGGTCAAGGGGGGAACACTGAAGCTTTCTTT. Its protein product is CSVGQGGNTEAFF.

This chain links TRBV2 with TRBJ2-1, with 11 bases matching TRBD2. Per the germline V gene, CDR1 is SNHLY and CDR2 is FYNNEI. After removal of 7 bases from V and 7 bases from J, the junction contained 9 bases not matched to a gene. This CDR3 has 15 residues. CDR3 residues: CASNLAGGPSNEQFF. The DNA of the CDR3 is TGTGCCAGCAACTTAGCGGGAGGGCCTTCAAATGAGCAGTTCTTC.

This chain links TRBV29-1 with TRBJ2-5, with 7 bases lining up with TRBD1. The CDR3 contains 15 residues. Per germline, CDR1 SQVTM and CDR2 ANQGSEA. V was pared by 1 base and J by 2 bases, with 7 bases of the junction left unmatched. The CDR3 loop is CSVEAQGEPQETQYF. In DNA, the CDR3 is TGCAGCGTTGAAGCGCAGGGGGAACCACAAGAGACCCAGTACTTC.

The chain recombines TRBV24-1 with TRBJ1-2; TRBD1 matches 9 bases. The V segment lost 5 bases and the J segment 2 bases; nucleotides outside the gene matches: 11. From germline, CDR1 is KGHDR and CDR2 SFDVKD. The CDR3 length is 17 residues. The CDR3 protein is CATSGPVRDRDNYGYTF. CDR3 bases: TGTGCCACCAGTGGCCCGGTGAGGGACAGGGACAACTATGGCTACACCTTC.

The J gene is TRBJ1-2, the V gene TRBV28; 9 nucleotides agree with TRBD1. The germline V gene has CDR1 MDHEN and CDR2 SYDVKM. The CDR3 extends over 14 amino acids. The trim removed 3 bases at V and 6 bases at J, leaving 5 bases unmatched. DNA of the CDR3: TGTGCCAGCAGTTTTTGGGGACAGGGAAATGGCTACACCTTC. Its protein is CASSFWGQGNGYTF.

This chain uses TRBV5-1 with TRBJ2-5, with 11 nucleotides matching TRBD2. V lost 4 bases and J lost 4; bases outside the gene matches: 3. Germline V gives CDR1 SGHRS, CDR2 YFSETQ. The CDR3 is 14 amino acids. The CDR3 region is CASSLTSGRETQYF. In DNA form, the CDR3 reads TGCGCCAGCAGCCTAACTAGCGGGAGAGAGACCCAGTACTTC. Looking up the rest from reference TRBV5-1 and TRBJ2-5 gives the full variable domain: KAGVTQTPRYLIKTRGQQVTLSCSPISGHRSVSWYQQTPGQGLQFLFEYFSETQRNKGNFPGRFSGRQFSNSRSEMNVSTLELGDSALYLCASSLTSGRETQYFGPGTRLLVL.

The chain employs TRBV5-4 and TRBJ2-5, with 14 nucleotides matching TRBD2. The germline CDR1 and CDR2 sequences are SGHNT and YYREEE (reference sequence). The CDR3 has 15 residues. Trimming at V came to 4 bases and at J to 5 bases, leaving 4 bases not matched to a gene. The CDR3: CASSPRLAGGETQYF. CDR3 in DNA: TGTGCCAGCAGCCCTCGACTAGCGGGAGGGGAGACCCAGTACTTC.

This chain links TRBV28 with TRBJ2-1, with TRBD2 matching 10 bases. J gave up 7 bases and V 6 bases, and 9 bases lay outside the gene matches. CDR3 length: 15 amino acids. Germline-derived CDR1 and CDR2 are MDHEN and SYDVKM. CDR3 sequence: CASSTLSGRGNEQFF. CDR3 nucleotide sequence: TGTGCCAGCAGCACCCTCAGCGGGAGGGGAAATGAGCAGTTCTTC. The full variable domain, in which reference TRBV28 and TRBJ2-1 provide the parts outside the CDR3, is DVKVTQSSRYLVKRTGEKVFLECVQDMDHENMFWYRQDPGLGLRLIYFSYDVKMKEKGDIPEGYSVSREKKERFSLILESASTNQTSMYLCASSTLSGRGNEQFFGPGTRLTVL.

In its sample, this clone ranks as medium-sized. The chain is built from TRBV25-1 and TRBJ2-5; perhaps TRBD1 as D (6 bases). The CDR3 consists of 18 residues. CDR1 and CDR2 (germline): MGHDK, SYGVNS. Trimming removed 3 bases from V and 3 bases from J, with 23 bases in between. CDR3 sequence reads: CASSDPHFSGVAEETQYF. CDR3 DNA sequence: TGTGCCAGCAGTGATCCCCATTTTTCAGGGGTGGCCGAAGAGACCCAGTACTTC. The variable domain in full, with the rest retrieved from reference TRBV25-1 and TRBJ2-5, is EADIYQTPRYLVIGTGKKITLECSQTMGHDKMYWYQQDPGMELHLIHYSYGVNSTEKGDLSSESTVSRIRTEHFPLTLESARPSHTSQYLCASSDPHFSGVAEETQYFGPGTRLLVL.

The chain combines TRBV7-2 with TRBJ1-5; 10 nucleotides agree with TRBD1. Trimming took 1 base from V and 6 from J; bases not matched to a gene: 6. CDR1 is SGHTA, CDR2 FQGNSA, per germline. The CDR3 spans 16 residues. The CDR3 DNA sequence: TGTGCCAGCAGCTTAGGCGGGACAGGGGTTGCTCAGCCCCAGCATTTT. The encoded protein is CASSLGGTGVAQPQHF. Based on the CDR3 plus reference TRBV7-2 and TRBJ1-5, the full variable domain is GAGVSQSPSNKVTEKGKDVELRCDPISGHTALYWYRQSLGQGLEFLIYFQGNSAPDKSGLPSDRFSAERTGGSVSTLTIQRTQQEDSAVYLCASSLGGTGVAQPQHFGDGTRLSIL.

CDR3 loop: CATSPAKGARNNEQFF. DNA for the CDR3: TGTGCCACCAGTCCAGCTAAGGGGGCGCGAAACAATGAGCAGTTCTTC. This chain connects TRBV24-1 to TRBJ2-1; TRBD1 matches 7 bases. CDR1 and CDR2 (germline): KGHDR, SFDVKD. Trimming took 6 bases from V and 5 from J; bases not matched to a gene: 12. This CDR3 spans 16 amino acids.

The chain couples TRBV28 to TRBJ1-1; D might be TRBD1 (5 bases). Per the germline V gene, CDR1 is MDHEN and CDR2 is SYDVKM. The CDR3 is 14 amino acids. Trimming removed 6 bases from V and 1 base from J, with 12 bases in between. The CDR3 here is CASSPPGGNTEAFF. The DNA for the CDR3 is TGTGCCAGCAGCCCCCCGGGGGGGAACACTGAAGCTTTCTTT.